The 20 T cell receptor beta chains below were found in one sample sequenced in a study of blood T cell repertoires in COVID-19. Profiling relied on immunoSEQ multiplex PCR, and the TCRdb table lists in-frame clones only, not all of them. The sample includes more than 300,000 clones, roughly 91% seen only once; the top ten take 0.9% to 1.5%. Sequenced: PBMCs or T cells enriched from blood (not recorded which). The receptor set was obtained from a woman younger than 35 who had recovered from COVID-19.

The chain recombines TRBV11-2 with TRBJ2-7, with 10 nucleotides matching TRBD1. Germline V lookup: CDR1 SGHAT, CDR2 FQNNGV. V trimming: 5 bases; J trimming: 4 bases; junction bases outside the gene matches: 5. The CDR3 loop spans 14 amino acids. CDR3 coding DNA: TGTGCCAGCAGCCCCGACAGGGGGCTATACGAGCAGTACTTC. This gives the protein CASSPDRGLYEQYF.

The V and J genes are TRBV7-3 and TRBJ2-1; 7 nucleotides line up with TRBD1. The CDR3 contains 15 residues. Germline V gives CDR1 SGHTA, CDR2 FQGTGA. V lost 2 bases to trimming and J lost 9 bases; unmatched junction nucleotides: 10. The CDR3 sequence: CASSLGTAFSSEQFF. The CDR3 DNA follows: TGTGCCAGCAGCTTAGGGACAGCCTTTAGTAGTGAGCAGTTCTTC. The full variable domain, rest sourced from reference TRBV7-3 and TRBJ2-1, is GAGVSQTPSNKVTEKGKYVELRCDPISGHTALYWYRQSLGQGPEFLIYFQGTGAADDSGLPNDRFFAVRPEGSVSTLKIQRTERGDSAVYLCASSLGTAFSSEQFFGPGTRLTVL.

The V call is TRBV28, the J call TRBJ1-5; D not resolved. In germline, CDR1 is MDHEN, CDR2 SYDVKM. The CDR3 is 14 residues long. The germline V and J ends were trimmed by 5 bases and 5 bases, with 13 bases remaining between them. The CDR3 DNA is TGTGCCAGCAGTCGGGCTTTGGGAGATCAGCCCCAGCATTTT. It specifies CASSRALGDQPQHF.

The rearrangement uses TRBV28 and TRBJ1-5; D perhaps matches TRBD1 (5 bases). Per the germline V gene, CDR1 is MDHEN and CDR2 is SYDVKM. Trimming shortened V by 6 bases and J by 0 bases, and 9 bases separated the two germline ends. CDR3 length equals 14 residues. The CDR3 DNA reads TGTGCCAGCAGAAAGGGACTTAGCAATCAGCCCCAGCATTTT. Translated, it gives CASRKGLSNQPQHF.

The chain uses TRBV28 and TRBJ1-1, with TRBD1 matching over 8 bases. Trimming at V came to 3 bases and at J to 4 bases, leaving 10 bases not matched to a gene. Looked up from germline, CDR1 is MDHEN and CDR2 is SYDVKM. The CDR3 totals 16 residues. In nucleotides, the CDR3 is TGTGCCAGCAGTTTCGGACAGGGACCCATCGGCACTGAAGCTTTCTTT. Protein product: CASSFGQGPIGTEAFF.

Worth noting for this clone: This specimen includes other DNA sequences encoding the same CDR3. The genes are TRBV3-1 (or the pseudogene TRBV3-2) and TRBJ1-5, with D perhaps matching TRBD1 (5 bases). Germline V gene lookup returns CDR1 LGHDT and CDR2 YNNKEL (reference sequence). This CDR3 region has 13 residues. Trimming left V 1 base short and J 5 bases short, with 6 bases between. The CDR3, as DNA: TGTGCCAGCAGCCAAGGGGGGGATCAGCCCCAGCATTTT. Its protein product is CASSQGGDQPQHF.

Note on this clone: An end of the junction differs from the germline gene, which may be a read error. The chain uses TRBV13 and TRBJ2-7, with a tentative D call TRBD2 (5 bases). The V gene's germline CDR1 is PRHDT and CDR2 FYEKMQ (reference sequence). The length of the CDR3 is 13 residues. The CDR3 sequence: CASSLGDQEGRDF. The CDR3, as DNA: TGTGCCAGCAGCTTAGGCGACCAAGAGGGAAGGGATTTC.

The V call is TRBV29-1, the J call TRBJ1-2, with D perhaps TRBD1 (5 bases). The CDR3 loop spans 12 amino acids. The germline V and J ends were trimmed by 6 bases and 4 bases, with 12 bases remaining between them. The V gene's germline CDR1 is SQVTM and CDR2 ANQGSEA. CDR3 amino acids: CSVAVGLYGYTF. CDR3 bases: TGCAGCGTGGCGGTGGGACTCTATGGCTACACCTTC.

The chain links TRBV18 to TRBJ2-1; TRBD2 matches at 7 bases. The CDR3 is 17 amino acids. Germline loops: CDR1 KGHSH, CDR2 LQKENI. V shed 4 bases and J 0 bases; nucleotides not matched to a gene: 9. In DNA, the CDR3 is TGTGCCAGCTCACTATTTGAGTCTAGCGGCTCCTACAATGAGCAGTTCTTC. The encoded protein is CASSLFESSGSYNEQFF.

This clone has a count of ten or more. CDR3 protein: CASSQDYGTGSYEQYF. The CDR3 DNA reads as TGCGCCAGCAGCCAAGATTACGGGACAGGGAGTTACGAGCAGTACTTC. The chain couples TRBV4-3 to TRBJ2-7, with TRBD1 identical over 9 bases. Germline V CDR1 and CDR2: LGHNA, YSLEER. Germline trimming cut 0 bases from V and 4 bases from J; bases unmatched to any gene: 7. This CDR3 is 16 amino acids long.

The chain combines TRBV15 with TRBJ2-1; 10 bases are a match to TRBD1. The J segment lost 1 base and the V segment lost 1 base, leaving 4 bases of the junction unmatched. The CDR3 extends over 17 amino acids. Germline assignment: CDR1 LNHNV and CDR2 YYDKDF (reference sequence). CDR3 coding DNA: TGTGCCACCAGCAGAGGGACAGGGGGTGGTTCCTACAATGAGCAGTTCTTC. Its protein product is CATSRGTGGGSYNEQFF. The variable domain in full, with the rest retrieved from reference TRBV15 and TRBJ2-1, is DAMVIQNPRYQVTQFGKPVTLSCSQTLNHNVMYWYQQKSSQAPKLLFHYYDKDFNNEADTPDNFQSRRPNTSFCFLDIRSPGLGDTAMYLCATSRGTGGGSYNEQFFGPGTRLTVL.

The chain has TRBV19 and TRBJ1-2; perhaps TRBD1 as D (6 bases). The CDR3 sequence is 15 residues long. CDR1 and CDR2 (germline): LNHDA, SQIVND (reference sequence). V was clipped by 0 bases and J by 3 bases, with 11 bases between them. Written as DNA, the CDR3 is TGTGCCAGTAGTATAGATTGGGGGCTCGACTATGGCTACACCTTC. It specifies CASSIDWGLDYGYTF.

This clone has more than one count but fewer than ten. The J gene is TRBJ1-1, the V gene TRBV7-2; D uncertain. Germline CDR1 SGHTA, CDR2 FQGNSA. This CDR3 spans 14 amino acids. With 1 base removed from V and 4 bases from J, the gap between germline ends came to 10 bases. The CDR3 sequence is CASSLERTFTEAFF. The CDR3 nucleotides read TGTGCCAGCAGCTTAGAGCGCACGTTCACTGAAGCTTTCTTT.

V usage is TRBV6-6 and J usage is TRBJ2-3; 9 bases fit TRBD2. Looked up from germline, CDR1 is MNHNY and CDR2 is SVGAGI (reference sequence). The CDR3 consists of 16 residues. With V trimmed by 9 bases and J by 4 bases, 14 bases remained unmatched. CDR3 region: CASWRASGEGPDTQYF. The CDR3 bases are TGTGCCAGTTGGCGGGCTAGCGGGGAGGGACCAGATACGCAGTATTTT.

This clone occurred once. This chain connects TRBV5-8 to TRBJ2-3, with TRBD1 matching over 8 bases. Germline assignment: CDR1 SGHTS and CDR2 YDEGEE. The CDR3 length is 16 residues. Unmatched junction bases numbered 5, after V lost 2 bases and J lost 0 bases. In nucleotides, the CDR3 is TGTGCCAGCAGCTTCCGGGACAGGAAAAGCACAGATACGCAGTATTTT. This sequence encodes CASSFRDRKSTDTQYF.

The gene calls are TRBV28 and TRBJ1-5; 10 bases map to TRBD1. V dropped 6 bases and J dropped 6; count of bases not matched to a gene: 5. Germline loops: CDR1 MDHEN, CDR2 SYDVKM. CDR3 size: 14 residues. CDR3 bases: TGTGCCAGCAGGGACAGGGGGGGAGTTCAGCCCCAGCATTTT. Residues: CASRDRGGVQPQHF. The variable domain in full, with the rest retrieved from reference TRBV28 and TRBJ1-5, is DVKVTQSSRYLVKRTGEKVFLECVQDMDHENMFWYRQDPGLGLRLIYFSYDVKMKEKGDIPEGYSVSREKKERFSLILESASTNQTSMYLCASRDRGGVQPQHFGDGTRLSIL.

The V and J genes are TRBV10-3 and TRBJ1-3, with no clear D. Germline CDR1 reads ENHRY; CDR2 reads SYGVKD. The CDR3 length is 16 residues. V was shortened by 6 bases and J by 0 bases, with 15 bases between the two germline ends. The CDR3 nucleotides read TGTGCCATCAGCGAACTAGGACGGATCTCTGGAAACACCATATATTTT. It codes for CAISELGRISGNTIYF.

The rearrangement links TRBV27 to TRBJ1-1; D remains ambiguous. V lost 1 base, J lost 6 bases, and 18 bases lay in between. CDR3 size: 16 residues. Germline CDR1 MNHEY, CDR2 SMNVEV (reference sequence). The CDR3 nucleotides read TGTGCCAGCAGTTTATGGTTGAGGGCCAACATGGCTGAAGCTTTCTTT. Its protein is CASSLWLRANMAEAFF.

The chain recombines TRBV7-9 with TRBJ2-7; 9 positions match TRBD1. V was clipped by 5 bases and J by 2 bases; unmatched bases: 7. Germline CDR1 SEHNR, CDR2 FQNEAQ (reference sequence). The CDR3 totals 15 residues. The CDR3 DNA reads as TGTGCCAGCAGCCGTCCGGGGGACAGGGCCTACGAGCAGTACTTC. It encodes CASSRPGDRAYEQYF.

The chain links TRBV3-1 (or the pseudogene TRBV3-2) to TRBJ2-1, with TRBD1 matching over 7 bases. Germline-derived CDR1 and CDR2 are LGHDT and YNNKEL (reference sequence). J lost 5 bases, V lost 2 bases, and 6 bases had no gene match. This CDR3 contains 15 residues. The CDR3 nucleotides read TGTGCCAGCAGCCAAACAGGACAGGTCCACAATGAGCAGTTCTTC. Its protein product is CASSQTGQVHNEQFF.